What follows describes a single T cell receptor (beta chain). This sample is drawn from a study of T-cell reconstitution after alpha-beta-depleted transplantation in children. CDR3 length: 16 residues. The V gene's germline CDR1 is SGHRS and CDR2 YFSETQ. Trimming took 4 bases from V and 0 from J, leaving 14 bases between them. TCRbeta library preparation incorporated unique molecular identifiers. TCRdb re-analysed the PCR reads in MiXCR, keeping a single row per CDR3 protein. The table includes about 640,000 distinct CDR3 sequences, approximately 17% detected once. This clonotype was sampled from a human donor who donated a stem cell graft to a child with acute myeloid leukemia. This sample comprised PBMCs from the stem cell graft donor, obtained from the stem cell graft. The rearrangement links TRBV5-1 to TRBJ1-5; D remains unclear. The CDR3 here is CASSPPGPRSNQPQHF. In DNA, the CDR3 is TGCGCCAGCAGCCCGCCCGGACCTCGTAGCAATCAGCCCCAGCATTTT.